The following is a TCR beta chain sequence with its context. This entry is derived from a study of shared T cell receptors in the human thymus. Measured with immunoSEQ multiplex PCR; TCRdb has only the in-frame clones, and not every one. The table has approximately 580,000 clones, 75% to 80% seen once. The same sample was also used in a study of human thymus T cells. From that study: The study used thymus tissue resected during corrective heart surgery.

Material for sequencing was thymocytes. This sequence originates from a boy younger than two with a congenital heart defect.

CDR3 DNA: TGTGCCAGCAGCCAAGATTTACAGGGGCCCCTCCCGAGCGAGCAGTACTTC. Translating it yields CASSQDLQGPLPSEQYF. J is TRBJ2-7 and V is TRBV16; 7 nucleotides agree with TRBD1. Trimming cost V 2 bases and J 6 bases; bases outside gene matches: 16. CDR1 and CDR2 (germline): KGHSY, FQNENV. The CDR3 consists of 17 residues. Variable domain in full (rest from reference TRBV16 and TRBJ2-7): GEEVAQTPKHLVRGEGQKAKLYCAPIKGHSYVFWYQQVLKNEFKFLISFQNENVFDETGMPKERFSAKCLPNSPCSLEIQATKLEDSAVYFCASSQDLQGPLPSEQYFGPGTRLTVT.